A selection of T cell receptor beta chains follows, all from one sample in a study of T cell repertoires in cytomegalovirus infection. Antigens of these TCRs are unknown. MiXCR, run by TCRdb on the reads, gives a single entry per CDR3 protein. The sample lists roughly 730,000 distinct CDR3 sequences, around 32% occurring once. Sequencing used cultured PBMCs, obtained from culture after CMV antigen stimulation. These receptors all come from a human donor in good health (CMV status not recorded). Some clones in this sample may be carry-over from other donors' samples. Both conserved end residues are part of each CDR3. The D gene is left open where the match is weak. The size entry is marked missing in some rows and otherwise reads once, few, many or a size class.

clone_size j_call d_call v_call cdr3_nt cdr3_aa
- TRBJ2-2 - TRBV19 TGTGCCAGTAGCAAGTATAGGGGGGGGATAGGGGCCGGGGAGCTGTTTTTT CASSKYRGGIGAGELFF
- TRBJ2-1 TRBD2 TRBV2 TGTGCCACCACCCCATCTAGCGGGGCCTACAATGAGCAGTTCTTC CATTPSSGAYNEQFF
few TRBJ1-1 - TRBV6-1 TGTGCCAGCAGTGAAGCCCTTAAGGGGGTTCGGACTGAAGCTTTCTTT CASSEALKGVRTEAFF
- TRBJ1-6 - TRBV7-2 TGTGCCAGCAGCTTAGAGGGCTTTGATAATTCACCCCTCCACTTT CASSLEGFDNSPLHF
many TRBJ1-1 - TRBV11-1 TGTGCCAGCAGCTTAGATGCGGGGGCTTTTTTGAACACTGAAGCTTTCTTT CASSLDAGAFLNTEAFF
- TRBJ2-2 TRBD1 TRBV12-3/TRBV12-4 TGTGCCAGCACTCTGGACAGGGCTAACACCGGGGAGCTGTTTTTT CASTLDRANTGELFF
- TRBJ2-1 - TRBV7-8 TGTGCCAGCAGCGATGCAAAAGGGGGGAATGAGCAGTTCTTC CASSDAKGGNEQFF
- TRBJ2-3 - TRBV24-1 TGTGCCACCAGTGACCACATAGTCGGTACGCAGTATTTT CATSDHIVGTQYF
- TRBJ1-2 - TRBV7-2 TGTGCCAGCACCGACAGATCGGGGGATGGCTACACCTTC CASTDRSGDGYTF
- TRBJ2-4 - TRBV18 TGTGCCAGCTCACCACCCGGGACAGCCAAAAACATTCAGTACTTC CASSPPGTAKNIQYF
- TRBJ2-3 TRBD2 TRBV4-2 TGTGCCAGCAGCCAAGAAGAAGCGGGGGCCGGCACAGATACGCAGTATTTT CASSQEEAGAGTDTQYF
- TRBJ2-5 TRBD2 TRBV7-8 TGTGCCAGCAGCCAAACACGGGCTAGCGGGGGGGTTCAAGAGACCCAGTACTTC CASSQTRASGGVQETQYF
many TRBJ1-5 - TRBV6-5 TGTGCCAGCAGTCGGAACAGGGTCAATCAGCCCCAGCATTTT CASSRNRVNQPQHF
- TRBJ1-5 - TRBV18 TGTGCCAGCTCACCAGGGATTCGTCAGCCCCAGCATTTT CASSPGIRQPQHF
- TRBJ1-5 TRBD1 TRBV4-1 TGCGCCAGCAGCCAAGGGACAGGTATTGGCAATCAGCCCCAGCATTTT CASSQGTGIGNQPQHF